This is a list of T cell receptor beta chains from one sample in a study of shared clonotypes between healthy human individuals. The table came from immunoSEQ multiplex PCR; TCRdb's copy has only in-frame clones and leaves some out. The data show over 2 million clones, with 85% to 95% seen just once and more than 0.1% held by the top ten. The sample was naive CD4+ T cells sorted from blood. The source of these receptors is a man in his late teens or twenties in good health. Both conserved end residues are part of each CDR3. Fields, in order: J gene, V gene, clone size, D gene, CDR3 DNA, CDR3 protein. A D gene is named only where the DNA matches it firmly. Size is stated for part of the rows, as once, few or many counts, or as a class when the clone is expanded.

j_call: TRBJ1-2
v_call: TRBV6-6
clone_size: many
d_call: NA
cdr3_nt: TGTGCCAGCACACAGGCCTTGGAACCGTCCGGCTACACCTTC
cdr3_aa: CASTQALEPSGYTF

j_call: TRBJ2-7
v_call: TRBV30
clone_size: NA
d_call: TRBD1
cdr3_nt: TGTGCCTGGAGTGTACGGGACAGGGGATGGTGGGAGCAGTACTTC
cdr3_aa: CAWSVRDRGWWEQYF

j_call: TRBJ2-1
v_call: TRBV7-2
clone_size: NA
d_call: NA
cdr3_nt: TGTGCCAGCAGCTTGAGGGCCCTAGGCAATGAGCAGTTCTTC
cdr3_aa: CASSLRALGNEQFF

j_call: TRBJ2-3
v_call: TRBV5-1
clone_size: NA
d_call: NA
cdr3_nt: TGCGCCAGCAGCGCCTCCGCCCTAGGACAGAGCATGGATACGCAGTATTTT
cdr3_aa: CASSASALGQSMDTQYF

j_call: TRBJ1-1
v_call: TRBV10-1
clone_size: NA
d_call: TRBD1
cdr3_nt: TGCGCCAGCAGAGGACAGGGGGACACTGAAGCTTTCTTT
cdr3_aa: CASRGQGDTEAFF

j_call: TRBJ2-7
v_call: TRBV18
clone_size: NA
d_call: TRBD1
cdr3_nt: TGTGCCAGCTCAACAATGGGACAGGGGGCCAACTACGAGCAGTACTTC
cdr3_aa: CASSTMGQGANYEQYF

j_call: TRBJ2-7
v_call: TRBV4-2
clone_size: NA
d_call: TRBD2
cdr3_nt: TGTGCCAGCAGCCAAGAACTAGCGGGGGGTTACTCTTACGAGCAGTACTTC
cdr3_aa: CASSQELAGGYSYEQYF

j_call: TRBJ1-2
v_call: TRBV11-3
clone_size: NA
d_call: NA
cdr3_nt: TGTGCCAGCAGAACCCGGGGGGGCAGGGTTAACTATGGCTACACCTTC
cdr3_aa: CASRTRGGRVNYGYTF

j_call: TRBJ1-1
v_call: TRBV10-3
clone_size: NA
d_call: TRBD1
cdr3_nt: TGTGCCATCAGTGAAGTTGGACAGGGGAGAGCTTTCTTT
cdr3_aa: CAISEVGQGRAFF

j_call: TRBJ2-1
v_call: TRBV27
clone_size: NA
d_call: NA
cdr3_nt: TGTGCCAGCAGTTTCCTCGCGGGGAGCTCCTACAATGAGCAGTTCTTC
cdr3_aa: CASSFLAGSSYNEQFF

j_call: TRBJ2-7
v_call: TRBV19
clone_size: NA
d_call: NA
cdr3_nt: TGTGCCAGTAGTATAGGACGGACCTACGAGCAGTACTTC
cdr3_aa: CASSIGRTYEQYF

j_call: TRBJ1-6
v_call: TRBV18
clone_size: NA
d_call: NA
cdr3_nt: TGTGCCAGCTCACCACTCCCGCCGGGTTCTAATTCACCCCTCCACTTT
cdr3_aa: CASSPLPPGSNSPLHF

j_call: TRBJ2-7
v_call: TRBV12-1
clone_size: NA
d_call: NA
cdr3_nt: TGTGCCAGCAGCTTTGCGTATGCGGGAGGCTGTGGCGAGCAGTACTTC
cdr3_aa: CASSFAYAGGCGEQYF

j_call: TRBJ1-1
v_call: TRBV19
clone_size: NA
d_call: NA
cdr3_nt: TGTGCCAGTAGTATGCCAGCCCTGGCGTCGGTGAACACTGAAGCTTTCTTT
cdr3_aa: CASSMPALASVNTEAFF

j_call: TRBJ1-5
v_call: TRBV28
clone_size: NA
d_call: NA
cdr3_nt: TGTGCCAGCAGTCCGACCGGGGCTCAAGAGCATTTT
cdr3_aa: CASSPTGAQEHF